The next 6 T cell receptor beta chains were all read from a single sample in a study of blood T cell repertoires in COVID-19. The table came from immunoSEQ multiplex PCR; TCRdb's copy has only in-frame clones and leaves some out. The sample includes around 170,000 clones, 83% of them seen just once. Source material: peripheral blood. The receptors were gathered from a human donor in a cohort sampled during active COVID-19.

The rearrangement joins TRBV6-2 or TRBV6-3 to TRBJ2-7, with 10 bases identical to TRBD1. Unmatched junction bases numbered 6, after V lost 5 bases and J lost 2 bases. This CDR3 is 15 amino acids long. Looked up from germline, CDR1 is MNHEY and CDR2 is SVGEGT. The CDR3 loop reads CASSPGTGETYEQYF. The CDR3 DNA sequence: TGTGCCAGCAGTCCGGGGACAGGGGAAACCTACGAGCAGTACTTC.

The V and J genes are TRBV25-1 and TRBJ2-2; 7 positions agree with TRBD1. This CDR3 spans 15 amino acids. V trimming: 6 bases; J trimming: 5 bases; junction bases outside the gene matches: 9. Germline CDR1 and CDR2: MGHDK and SYGVNS. The CDR3 here is CASSPTGVETGELFF. Here the CDR3 DNA reads TGTGCCAGCAGCCCAACAGGGGTGGAAACCGGGGAGCTGTTTTTT.

The chain has TRBV10-2 and TRBJ2-7, with TRBD2 matching over 15 bases. V lost 5 bases and J lost 8; bases outside the gene matches: 13. Per the germline V gene, CDR1 is WSHSY and CDR2 is SAAADI. This CDR3 is built from 17 residues. CDR3 DNA: TGCGCCAGCAGTCAAAGGACTAGCGGGGGGGCCAGGATTCAGCAGTACTTC. Amino acid sequence: CASSQRTSGGARIQQYF.

This rearrangement joins TRBV19 to TRBJ2-2; 11 positions match TRBD2. Germline lookup yields CDR1 LNHDA and CDR2 SQIVND (reference sequence). V dropped 5 bases and J dropped 4; count of bases not matched to a gene: 3. The CDR3 is made up of 15 amino acids. Here the CDR3 reads CASSDSGRATGELFF. CDR3 bases: TGTGCCAGTAGTGATAGCGGGAGGGCCACCGGGGAGCTGTTTTTT. The complete variable domain, with remaining parts taken from reference TRBV19 and TRBJ2-2, reads DGGITQSPKYLFRKEGQNVTLSCEQNLNHDAMYWYRQDPGQGLRLIYYSQIVNDFQKGDIAEGYSVSREKKESFPLTVTSAQKNPTAFYLCASSDSGRATGELFFGEGSRLTVL.

This CDR3 reads CAISPRGSDGELFF. The CDR3 DNA sequence: TGTGCCATCAGCCCTAGAGGTAGTGACGGGGAGCTGTTTTTT. V and J are TRBV10-3 and TRBJ2-2; D is unclear. Germline assignment: CDR1 ENHRY and CDR2 SYGVKD. V was shortened by 6 bases and J by 7 bases, with 15 bases between the two germline ends. The CDR3 covers 14 residues.

Regarding this clone: A read error may account for a junction end that differs from germline. The chain joins TRBV30 to TRBJ2-7, with TRBD1 as a possible D gene (6 bases). The V gene's germline CDR1 is GTSNPN and CDR2 SVGIG (reference sequence). The CDR3 loop spans 16 amino acids. CDR3 in amino acids: CAWTYPGTSSVSGGRF. In DNA form, the CDR3 reads TGTGCCTGGACCTACCCCGGGACATCCTCGGTGAGCGGCGGCCGATTC.